The clone carrying this TCR beta chain has a single count. Authors' analysis steps: Reference gene primer amplification in the assay estimated nucleated cell counts. TCRdb keeps only in-frame clones here, not all; method: immunoSEQ multiplex PCR. V and J calls plus clone size are reproduced from that table; the DNA served to infer D and trimming. The sample records approximately 300,000 clones, over 80% being singletons. The sample originates from a study of blood T cell repertoires in COVID-19. Background on the study: Donors in the United States, Italy and Spain gave samples during acute or convalescent COVID-19. Nucleic acid was either cDNA or gDNA, and it came from T cells, B-cell-depleted T cells, or PBMCs.

It was during active infection that Seattle patients were enrolled and then longitudinally followed. V lost 6 bases to trimming and J lost 2 bases; unmatched junction nucleotides: 3. CDR1 SGHDN and CDR2 FVKESK come from the germline V gene. This CDR3 is built from 13 residues. The sample comprised peripheral blood. The sequence came from a woman aged 45 to 65 with COVID-19, enrolled during active disease. The rearrangement links TRBV14 to TRBJ1-1; TRBD1 matches 7 bases. CDR3 sequence reads: CASRQGLNTEAFF. CDR3 in DNA: TGTGCCAGCAGACAGGGGCTAAACACTGAAGCTTTCTTT.